What follows are 30 T cell receptor beta chains derived from one specimen sequenced in a study of blood T cell repertoires in COVID-19. TCRdb's table, derived via immunoSEQ multiplex PCR, lists solely in-frame clones and lacks some. The table records hundreds of thousands of clones, 80% to 90% of them present only once. Sequenced sample: PBMCs or T cells enriched from blood (not recorded which). These receptors all stem from a woman aged 50 to 60 with acute COVID-19.

V and J are TRBV28 and TRBJ1-2; no definite D call. Germline CDR1 reads MDHEN; CDR2 reads SYDVKM. V was cut by 2 bases and J by 3 bases, with 13 bases left in between. This CDR3 has 15 amino acids. CDR3 sequence reads: CASSLMGKVDYGYTF. The DNA of the CDR3 is TGTGCCAGCAGTTTAATGGGCAAAGTCGACTATGGCTACACCTTC.

The chain joins TRBV4-2 to TRBJ2-7; weak D call: TRBD2 (6 bases). Germline-derived CDR1 and CDR2 are LGHNA and YNFKEQ. V dropped 0 bases and J dropped 5 bases, with 8 bases sitting between them. The CDR3 spans 13 residues. This chain's CDR3 is CASSQDRRDEQYF. The CDR3 DNA reads as TGTGCCAGCAGCCAAGATCGGAGGGACGAGCAGTACTTC.

This clone was picked up one time. CDR3 in amino acids: CASSLVWPSAGEAFF. For the CDR3, the DNA is TGTGCCAGCAGTTTGGTTTGGCCGTCGGCCGGGGAAGCTTTCTTT. The genes are TRBV27 and TRBJ1-1; D is uncertain. The CDR3 is 15 residues long. Per the germline V gene, CDR1 is MNHEY and CDR2 is SMNVEV (reference sequence). The germline V and J ends were trimmed by 3 bases and 8 bases, with 19 bases remaining between them.

The chain carries TRBV6-6 and TRBJ2-7; D not certain. The CDR3 runs 14 residues. With 6 bases removed from V and 4 bases from J, the gap between germline ends came to 16 bases. Germline assignment: CDR1 MNHNY and CDR2 SVGAGI (reference sequence). The CDR3 coding sequence is TGTGCCAGCAGGGCGGATGAGGCTTTATACGAGCAGTACTTC. It codes for CASRADEALYEQYF.

This clone was observed a handful of times. J is TRBJ1-5 and V is TRBV28; TRBD1 agrees at 7 bases. The V and J ends lost 9 bases and 6 bases, in that order; junction bases with no gene match: 2. This CDR3 has 11 residues. CDR1 and CDR2 (germline): MDHEN, SYDVKM. DNA of the CDR3: TGTGCCAGTAGGGGGCTTCAGCCCCAGCATTTT. It translates to CASRGLQPQHF.

The chain has TRBV3-1 (or the pseudogene TRBV3-2) and TRBJ1-5, with TRBD1 as a possible D gene (5 bases). The V gene's germline CDR1 is LGHDT and CDR2 YNNKEL (reference sequence). V lost 1 base to trimming and J lost 7 bases, with 8 bases between them. CDR3 length: 13 residues. The CDR3 region is CASSQAGGQPQHF. CDR3 sequence (DNA): TGTGCCAGCAGCCAAGCCGGGGGACAGCCCCAGCATTTT.

Comment on this clone: Given a much more abundant clone one base away, this may be a read error. This chain joins TRBV9 and TRBJ1-6; no clear D gene. Trimming took off 0 bases at V and 5 bases at J, with 9 bases between the two ends. Germline lookup yields CDR1 SGDLS and CDR2 YYNGEE. This CDR3 is built from 15 residues. The CDR3 spells CASSVDHSHNSPLHF. CDR3 coding DNA: TGTGCCAGCAGCGTAGACCACAGCCATAATTCACCCCTCCACTTT.

The rearrangement joins TRBV7-3 to TRBJ2-3, with TRBD2 identical over 10 bases. The germline V gene encodes CDR1 SGHTA and CDR2 FQGTGA. V was clipped by 3 bases and J by 3 bases; unmatched bases: 0. CDR3 length: 14 amino acids. Written as DNA, the CDR3 is TGTGCCAGCAGCTTTAGCGGGAGGACAGATACGCAGTATTTT. Protein sequence: CASSFSGRTDTQYF.

V gene TRBV4-3 combines with J gene TRBJ2-1, with 7 bases aligning to TRBD2. CDR3 length equals 13 residues. Germline V gene data show CDR1 as LGHNA and CDR2 as YSLEER. The J segment lost 12 bases and the V segment lost 1 base, leaving 6 bases of the junction unmatched. The CDR3 nucleotides are TGCGCCAGCAGCCAAGGACCGGGGGGAGCGCAGTTCTTC. Translation: CASSQGPGGAQFF.

The CDR3 bases are TGTGCCAGCAGCCACCCCCAGCGGGGACTCACCTTAGACTACAATGAGCAGTTCTTC. Translated, it gives CASSHPQRGLTLDYNEQFF. The chain employs TRBV7-2 and TRBJ2-1, with 7 bases aligning to TRBD2. Per germline, CDR1 SGHTA and CDR2 FQGNSA. J was trimmed by 3 bases and V by 5 bases; bases with no gene match: 19. This CDR3 is 19 amino acids long.

This clone was seen once. CDR3 nucleotides: TGTGCCAGCAGTGACCGGACTAGTGGTGGGAGGTACAATGAGCAGTTCTTC. Translated: CASSDRTSGGRYNEQFF. The J gene is TRBJ2-1, the V gene TRBV6-4; 7 bases are shared with TRBD2. The V segment lost 2 bases and the J segment 4 bases; nucleotides outside the gene matches: 11. This CDR3 comprises 17 residues. Germline CDR1 is MRHNA and CDR2 is SNTAGT.

The chain uses TRBV19 and TRBJ2-1; 9 bases agree with TRBD2. Germline CDR1 is LNHDA and CDR2 is SQIVND (reference sequence). Losses at the gene ends were 10 bases for V and 8 bases for J; bases not matched to a gene: 15. The CDR3 is 15 amino acids. CDR3 bases: TGTGCCACCAGAGTCTCTAGCGGGAATTTCTATGAGCAGTTCTTC. Translation gives CATRVSSGNFYEQFF.

The V and J genes are TRBV10-1 and TRBJ2-2; 9 bases are a match to TRBD1. This CDR3 spans 14 amino acids. V lost 6 bases and J lost 3; bases outside the gene matches: 2. Germline V CDR1 and CDR2: WNHNN, SYGVQD (reference sequence). The CDR3 nucleotides are TGCGCCAGCAGCCGGGACAGGGACACCGGGGAGCTGTTTTTT. It is translated as CASSRDRDTGELFF.

The chain joins TRBV2 to TRBJ1-2; D remains ambiguous. This CDR3 has 14 amino acids. Trimming cost V 3 bases and J 8 bases, with 16 bases left between them. Germline loops: CDR1 SNHLY, CDR2 FYNNEI. The CDR3 loop reads CASSDGPLEGGYTF. The CDR3 DNA sequence: TGTGCCAGCAGTGATGGCCCCCTTGAGGGCGGCTACACCTTC.

This chain uses TRBV6-2 or TRBV6-3 with TRBJ1-1; tentatively, D is TRBD1 (5 bases). Germline CDR1 and CDR2: MNHEY and SVGEGT. Trimming stripped 2 bases from V and 11 bases from J, with 12 bases between. The CDR3 has 12 residues. The CDR3 coding sequence is TGTGCCAGCAGTTACCCCGTCAGGGATGCTTTCTTT. Its protein is CASSYPVRDAFF.

The CDR3 coding sequence is TGTGCCAGCCGACAGGGGGCGATGGGTTTCTACGAGCAGTACTTC. This translates into CASRQGAMGFYEQYF. The rearrangement joins TRBV19 to TRBJ2-7, with TRBD1 matching over 10 bases. The CDR3 has 15 residues. Germline V gives CDR1 LNHDA, CDR2 SQIVND (reference sequence). J lost 3 bases, V lost 9 bases, and 11 bases had no gene match.

The J gene is TRBJ1-5, the V gene TRBV6-1; TRBD1 might be the D (6 bases). CDR1 is MNHNS and CDR2 is SASEGT in the germline V gene. The CDR3 is 17 amino acids. Trimming left V 3 bases short and J 0 bases short, with 15 bases between. The CDR3 nucleotides are TGTGCCAGCAGTGATATGGACAGAACCTTTAGCAATCAGCCCCAGCATTTT. This codes for CASSDMDRTFSNQPQHF.

The table lists this clone with a count of one. This chain connects TRBV3-1 (or the pseudogene TRBV3-2) to TRBJ2-2; 7 bases align to TRBD1. V lost 6 bases, J lost 5 bases, and 9 bases stayed unmatched. Germline assignment: CDR1 LGHDT and CDR2 YNNKEL (reference sequence). The CDR3 is 15 amino acids. The CDR3 loop reads CASRPGTEGTGELFF. The CDR3 DNA sequence: TGTGCCAGCAGACCCGGGACAGAAGGTACCGGGGAGCTGTTTTTT.

The V and J genes are TRBV28 and TRBJ2-1; 12 bases agree with TRBD2. Germline loops: CDR1 MDHEN, CDR2 SYDVKM. CDR3 length equals 17 residues. Germline trimming cut 2 bases from V and 4 bases from J; bases unmatched to any gene: 6. CDR3: CASSLGDGTSGYNEQFF. The DNA for the CDR3 is TGTGCCAGCAGTTTAGGGGACGGGACTAGCGGGTACAATGAGCAGTTCTTC.

V gene TRBV7-3 combines with J gene TRBJ1-2; possible D gene TRBD1, 6 bases. The V gene's germline CDR1 is SGHTA and CDR2 FQGTGA. This CDR3 contains 15 residues. Trimming shortened V by 5 bases and J by 0 bases, and 13 bases separated the two germline ends. CDR3 coding DNA: TGTGCCAGCAGCCCCAAAGGGGGATCTAACTATGGCTACACCTTC. It translates to CASSPKGGSNYGYTF.

The CDR3: CASSLTQAAYNEQFF. CDR3 DNA: TGTGCCAGCAGCTTAACCCAAGCGGCCTACAATGAGCAGTTCTTC. The V and J genes are TRBV7-6 and TRBJ2-1; a possible D gene is TRBD2 (5 bases). V lost 2 bases and J lost 2, with 10 bases in between. The CDR3 is 15 amino acids. Germline assignment: CDR1 SGHVS and CDR2 FNYEAQ. Complete variable domain (other parts from reference TRBV7-6 and TRBJ2-1): GAGVSQSPRYKVTKRGQDVALRCDPISGHVSLYWYRQALGQGPEFLTYFNYEAQQDKSGLPNDRFSAERPEGSISTLTIQRTEQRDSAMYRCASSLTQAAYNEQFFGPGTRLTVL.

This sequence joins TRBV9 and TRBJ1-2, with 11 bases aligning to TRBD1. From germline, CDR1 is SGDLS and CDR2 YYNGEE. J gave up 5 bases and V 4 bases, and 7 bases lay outside the gene matches. CDR3 length: 15 amino acids. CDR3 DNA sequence: TGTGCCAGCAGCCCCAGGACAGGGGGCGATTATGGCTACACCTTC. It translates to CASSPRTGGDYGYTF.

This clone was observed once. The rearrangement links TRBV19 to TRBJ1-5; D is undetermined. With 8 bases removed from V and 0 bases from J, the gap between germline ends came to 8 bases. There are 13 residues in the CDR3. Germline-derived CDR1 and CDR2 are LNHDA and SQIVND (reference sequence). This CDR3 is CASGLLSNQPQHF. DNA of the CDR3: TGTGCCAGTGGACTTCTTAGCAATCAGCCCCAGCATTTT.

The chain is built from TRBV30 and TRBJ1-2, with TRBD1 matching over 9 bases. Germline CDR1 reads GTSNPN; CDR2 reads SVGIG (reference sequence). The V gene end was trimmed by 3 bases and the J gene end by 8 bases; junction bases not matched to a gene: 13. The CDR3 contains 15 residues. The CDR3: CAWSGTGLSGGGYTF. CDR3 bases: TGTGCCTGGAGCGGGACAGGGCTCTCCGGGGGAGGCTACACCTTC.

The chain couples TRBV28 to TRBJ1-5, with TRBD1 matching 11 bases. Looked up from germline, CDR1 is MDHEN and CDR2 is SYDVKM. V was clipped by 5 bases and J by 2 bases; unmatched bases: 5. CDR3 size: 16 residues. CDR3 nucleotide sequence: TGTGCCAGCAGTAGTCCGGGACAGGGGGGCAATCAGCCCCAGCATTTT. Protein sequence: CASSSPGQGGNQPQHF.

This clone came up once. The chain is built from TRBV27 and TRBJ2-5, with a possible D match to TRBD2 (5 bases). Germline V CDR1 and CDR2: MNHEY, SMNVEV (reference sequence). CDR3 length equals 15 residues. V lost 5 bases, J lost 7 bases, and 20 bases lay in between. CDR3 region: CASSPPLTTPRTQYF. CDR3 nucleotide sequence: TGTGCCAGCAGTCCCCCATTGACTACCCCCAGGACCCAGTACTTC.

V usage is TRBV5-4 and J usage is TRBJ2-1, with 15 bases lining up with TRBD2. CDR1 and CDR2 (germline): SGHNT, YYREEE (reference sequence). The CDR3 is 15 amino acids. The V segment lost 4 bases and the J segment 7 bases; nucleotides outside the gene matches: 3. CDR3 residues: CASSSGTSGRNEQFF. In nucleotides, the CDR3 is TGTGCCAGCAGCAGCGGGACTAGCGGGAGGAATGAGCAGTTCTTC.

The chain has TRBV9 and TRBJ2-1; 11 bases align to TRBD2. The CDR3 covers 15 residues. CDR1 is SGDLS, CDR2 YYNGEE, per germline. Losses at the gene ends were 4 bases for V and 3 bases for J; bases not matched to a gene: 3. The CDR3 spells CASSIGTSGYNEQFF. Written as DNA, the CDR3 is TGTGCCAGCAGCATCGGGACTAGCGGCTACAATGAGCAGTTCTTC. The whole variable domain, filled in from reference TRBV9 and TRBJ2-1, reads DSGVTQTPKHLITATGQRVTLRCSPRSGDLSVYWYQQSLDQGLQFLIQYYNGEERAKGNILERFSAQQFPDLHSELNLSSLELGDSALYFCASSIGTSGYNEQFFGPGTRLTVL.

The chain employs TRBV9 and TRBJ1-5, with unresolved D. With 3 bases removed from V and 2 bases from J, the gap between germline ends came to 12 bases. Germline CDR1 is SGDLS and CDR2 is YYNGEE. CDR3 length: 15 amino acids. The CDR3 here is CASSEAGFGNQPQHF. As DNA, the CDR3 is TGTGCCAGCAGCGAGGCCGGGTTTGGCAATCAGCCCCAGCATTTT.

The chain joins TRBV6-2 or TRBV6-3 to TRBJ2-5, with 7 bases fitting TRBD1. V shed 6 bases and J 1 base; nucleotides not matched to a gene: 5. CDR1 MNHEY and CDR2 SVGEGT come from the germline V gene. The CDR3 is 14 amino acids. CDR3 region: CASSRDSRQETQYF. CDR3 in DNA: TGTGCCAGCAGCCGGGACAGCCGCCAAGAGACCCAGTACTTC.